The clone carrying this T cell receptor (beta chain) was seen only a few times. The antigen is undetermined. A second PCR, run for about 7 to 11 cycles, used a sample-barcoded 5' primer plus a J-beta primer mix. Each CDR3 protein is one row after TCRdb ran MiXCR on the 5' RACE reads. The repertoire holds around 600,000 distinct CDR3 sequences, with around 48% as singletons. This sample is drawn from a study of blood T cells in healthy people across ages. Findings and limits, study-wide: Roughly linear declines in TCR beta diversity per million T cells occurred with age. Both naive CD4+ cell counts and diversity were greater in long-lived donors than in aged donors.

Germline assignment: CDR1 LGHNT and CDR2 FRNRAP. With V trimmed by 6 bases and J by 12 bases, 9 bases remained unmatched. CDR3 size: 12 residues. Drawing of peripheral blood yielded 7.5 to 10 milliliters from each donor. Total RNA was isolated from each sample in quantities of at least 5.5 micrograms. The V and J genes are TRBV12-5 and TRBJ2-3, with 7 nucleotides matching TRBD1. Source material: blood. This clonotype was sampled from an elderly man in good health. The CDR3 coding sequence is TGTGCTAGTGGAAGGGGGACAGTAATACAGTATTTT. Translated, it gives CASGRGTVIQYF.